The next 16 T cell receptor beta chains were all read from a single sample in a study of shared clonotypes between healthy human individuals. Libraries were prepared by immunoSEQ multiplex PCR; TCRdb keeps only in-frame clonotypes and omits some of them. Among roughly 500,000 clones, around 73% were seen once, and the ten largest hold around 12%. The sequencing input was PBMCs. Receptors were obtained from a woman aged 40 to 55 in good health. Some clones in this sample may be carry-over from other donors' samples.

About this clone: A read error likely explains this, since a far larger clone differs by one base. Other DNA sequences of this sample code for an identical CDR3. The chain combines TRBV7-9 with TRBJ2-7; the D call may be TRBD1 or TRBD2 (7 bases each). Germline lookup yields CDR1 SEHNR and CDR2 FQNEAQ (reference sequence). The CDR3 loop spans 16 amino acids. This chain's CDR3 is CASSRGGTADSYEQYF. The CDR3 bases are TGTGCCAGCAGCCGGGGAGGGACAGCGGACTCCTACGAACAGTACTTC.

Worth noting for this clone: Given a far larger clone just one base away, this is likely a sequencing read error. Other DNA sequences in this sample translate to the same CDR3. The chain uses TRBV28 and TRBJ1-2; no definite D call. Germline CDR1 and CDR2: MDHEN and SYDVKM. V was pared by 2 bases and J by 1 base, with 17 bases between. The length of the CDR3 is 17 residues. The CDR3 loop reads CASSLARSPAINYGYTF. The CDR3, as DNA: TGTGCCAGCAGTTTAGCCCGGTCACCTGCTATTAACTATGGCTACACCTTC.

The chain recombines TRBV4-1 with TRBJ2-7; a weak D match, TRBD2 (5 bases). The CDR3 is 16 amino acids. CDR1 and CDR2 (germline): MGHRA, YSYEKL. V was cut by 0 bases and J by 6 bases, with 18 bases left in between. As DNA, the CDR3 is TGCGCCAGCAGCCAAGATAGGAGGACTTCCGCCGGCGAGCAGTACTTC. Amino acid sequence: CASSQDRRTSAGEQYF.

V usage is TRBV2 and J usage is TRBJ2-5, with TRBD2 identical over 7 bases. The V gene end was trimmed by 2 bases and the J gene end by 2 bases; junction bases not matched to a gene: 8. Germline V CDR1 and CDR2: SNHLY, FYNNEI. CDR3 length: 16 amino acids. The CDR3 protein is CASSELGLEGQETQYF. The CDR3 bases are TGTGCCAGCAGTGAACTAGGACTAGAGGGGCAAGAGACCCAGTACTTC.

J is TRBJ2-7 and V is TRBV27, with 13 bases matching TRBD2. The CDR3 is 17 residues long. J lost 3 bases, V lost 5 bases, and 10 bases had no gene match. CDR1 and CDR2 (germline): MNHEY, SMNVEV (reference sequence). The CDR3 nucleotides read TGTGCCAGCAGTAGAAGAGGGGGACTAGCGGGGAGCTACGAGCAGTACTTC. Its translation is CASSRRGGLAGSYEQYF.

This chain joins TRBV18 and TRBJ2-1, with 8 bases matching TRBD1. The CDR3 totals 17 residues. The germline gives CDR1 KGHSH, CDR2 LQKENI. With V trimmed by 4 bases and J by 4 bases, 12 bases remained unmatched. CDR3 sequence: CASSRTGTGGGYNEQFF. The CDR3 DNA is TGTGCCAGCTCACGCACCGGGACAGGCGGCGGTTACAATGAGCAGTTCTTC.

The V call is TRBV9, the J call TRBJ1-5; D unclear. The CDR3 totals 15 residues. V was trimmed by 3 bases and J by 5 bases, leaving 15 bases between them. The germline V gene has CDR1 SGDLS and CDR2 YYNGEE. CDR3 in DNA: TGTGCCAGCAGCGCCGGGTCCACGTTGGATCAGCCCCAGCATTTT. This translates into CASSAGSTLDQPQHF.

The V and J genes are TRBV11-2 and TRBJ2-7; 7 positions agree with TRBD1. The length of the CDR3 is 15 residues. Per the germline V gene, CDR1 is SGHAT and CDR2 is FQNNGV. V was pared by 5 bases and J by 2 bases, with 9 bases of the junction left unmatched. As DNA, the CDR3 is TGTGCCAGCAGCCTACAGGGACAGCCCACCTACGAGCAGTACTTC. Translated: CASSLQGQPTYEQYF.

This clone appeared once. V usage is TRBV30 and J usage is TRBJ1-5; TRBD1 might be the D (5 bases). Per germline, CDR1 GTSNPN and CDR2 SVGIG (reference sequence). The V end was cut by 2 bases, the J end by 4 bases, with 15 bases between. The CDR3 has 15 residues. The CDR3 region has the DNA TGTGCCTGGAGTAGTCCGGAAGGGGTGAATCAGCCCCAGCATTTT. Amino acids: CAWSSPEGVNQPQHF. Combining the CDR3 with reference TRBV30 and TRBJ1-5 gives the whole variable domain SQTIHQWPATLVQPVGSPLSLECTVEGTSNPNLYWYRQAAGRGLQLLFYSVGIGQISSEVPQNLSASRPQDRQFILSSKKLLLSDSGFYLCAWSSPEGVNQPQHFGDGTRLSIL.

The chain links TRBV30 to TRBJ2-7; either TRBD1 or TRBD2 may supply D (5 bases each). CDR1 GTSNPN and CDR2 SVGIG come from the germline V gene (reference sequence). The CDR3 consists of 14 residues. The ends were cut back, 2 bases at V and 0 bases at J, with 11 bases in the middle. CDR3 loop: CAWSTKGSSYEQYF. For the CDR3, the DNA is TGTGCCTGGAGTACCAAGGGGAGCTCCTACGAGCAGTACTTC.

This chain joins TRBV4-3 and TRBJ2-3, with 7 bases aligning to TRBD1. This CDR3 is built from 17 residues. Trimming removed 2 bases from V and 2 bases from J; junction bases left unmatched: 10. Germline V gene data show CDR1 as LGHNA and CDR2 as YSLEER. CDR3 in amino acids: CASSQRTGTAPTDTQYF. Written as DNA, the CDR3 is TGCGCCAGCAGCCAACGAACCGGGACAGCGCCCACAGATACGCAGTATTTT.

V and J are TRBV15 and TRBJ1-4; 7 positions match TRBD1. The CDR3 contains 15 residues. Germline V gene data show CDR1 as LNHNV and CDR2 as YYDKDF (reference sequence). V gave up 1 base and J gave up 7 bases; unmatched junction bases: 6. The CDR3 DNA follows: TGTGCCACCAGCAGAGGCCGACAGGGTGGTGAAAAACTGTTTTTT. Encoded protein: CATSRGRQGGEKLFF.

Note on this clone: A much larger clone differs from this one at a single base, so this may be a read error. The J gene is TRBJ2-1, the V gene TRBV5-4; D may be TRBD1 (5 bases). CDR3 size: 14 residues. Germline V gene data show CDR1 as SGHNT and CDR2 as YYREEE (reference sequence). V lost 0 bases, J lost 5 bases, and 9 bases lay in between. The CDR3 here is CASSLGGRDNEQFF. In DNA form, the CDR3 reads TGTGCCAGCAGCTTGGGGGGCAGGGACAATGAGCAGTTCTTC.

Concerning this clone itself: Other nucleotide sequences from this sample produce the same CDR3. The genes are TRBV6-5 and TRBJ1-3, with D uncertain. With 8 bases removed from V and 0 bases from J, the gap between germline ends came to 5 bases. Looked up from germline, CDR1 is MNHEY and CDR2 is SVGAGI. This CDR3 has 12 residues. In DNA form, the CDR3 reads TGTGCCAGCTTGAGCTCTGGAAACACCATATATTTT. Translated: CASLSSGNTIYF.

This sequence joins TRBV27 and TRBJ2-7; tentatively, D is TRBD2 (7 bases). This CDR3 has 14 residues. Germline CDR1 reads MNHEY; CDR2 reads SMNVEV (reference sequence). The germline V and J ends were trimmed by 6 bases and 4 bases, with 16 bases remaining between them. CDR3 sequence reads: CASRRRGQKYEQYF. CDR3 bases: TGTGCCAGCAGAAGGCGGGGGCAGAAATACGAGCAGTACTTC.

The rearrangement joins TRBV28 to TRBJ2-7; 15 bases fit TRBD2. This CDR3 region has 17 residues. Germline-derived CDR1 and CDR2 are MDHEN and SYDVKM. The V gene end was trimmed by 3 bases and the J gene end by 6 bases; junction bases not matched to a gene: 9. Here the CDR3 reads CASSFPGLAGGKGEQYF. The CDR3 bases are TGTGCCAGCAGTTTCCCGGGACTAGCGGGAGGTAAGGGCGAGCAGTACTTC. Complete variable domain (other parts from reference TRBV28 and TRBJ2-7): DVKVTQSSRYLVKRTGEKVFLECVQDMDHENMFWYRQDPGLGLRLIYFSYDVKMKEKGDIPEGYSVSREKKERFSLILESASTNQTSMYLCASSFPGLAGGKGEQYFGPGTRLTVT.